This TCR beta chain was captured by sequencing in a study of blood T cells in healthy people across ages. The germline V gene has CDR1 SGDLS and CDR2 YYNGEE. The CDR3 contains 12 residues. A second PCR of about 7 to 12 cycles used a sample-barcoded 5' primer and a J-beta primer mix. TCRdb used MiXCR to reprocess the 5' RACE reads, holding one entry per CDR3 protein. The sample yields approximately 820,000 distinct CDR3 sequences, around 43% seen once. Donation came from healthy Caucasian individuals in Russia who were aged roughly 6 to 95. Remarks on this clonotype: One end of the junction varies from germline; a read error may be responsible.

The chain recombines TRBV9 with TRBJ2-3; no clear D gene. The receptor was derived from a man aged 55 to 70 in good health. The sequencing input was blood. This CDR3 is CASSSLTDTRYF. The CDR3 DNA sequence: TGTGCCAGCAGCTCGCTCACAGATACGCGGTATTTT.